What follows describes a single T cell receptor beta chain. This clonotype has ten or more counts. Its antigen is unknown. Base-call qualities are not available, and no considerably larger clone is one nucleotide away. This record belongs to a study of early T cells in non-severe SARS-CoV-2 infection (dated by TCRdb to 2020 to 2023). At the level of the whole study: Bulk RNA from unsorted whole blood was used for TCR sequencing, so alpha and beta chains could not be paired. Overall study outcomes, separate from this receptor: Matching against VDJdb was skewed toward anti-spike CD8 responses, likely underestimated virus-specific expansions, and missed private and CD4 specificities.

According to the germline V gene, CDR1 reads SGDLS and CDR2 reads YYNGEE. The CDR3 holds 14 amino acids from the cysteine to the phenylalanine. This entry keeps only the CDR3 DNA: 42 bases, framed from base 1. Cut back by 4 bases and 6 bases, the V and J ends lie 17 bases apart. This was a case-control study nested in a cohort of healthcare workers in London, UK, who had nasopharyngeal swab PCR tests and blood samples taken every week. Between 23 and 31 March 2020, the week of the UK lockdown, healthcare workers were enrolled and then followed up weekly for as long as 16 weeks. The method behind the library was 5' RACE. The listed sequencing device is NextSeq 500. Unique molecular identifiers were attached to individual cDNA molecules in the TCR library protocol so that sequencing error and PCR bias could be corrected. Both TCR alpha and beta chains were sequenced, and tight co-correlation was observed between alpha and beta sequence abundances in each sample. The study's own analysis went as follows. Decombinator V4 was used to perform V gene, J gene and CDR3 annotation of TCR sequences. TCRs were defined as expanded if a significant change between any two time points was detected under a Poisson model with p below 0.0001. Abundances of TCRs were expressed as counts per million after normalisation to the total number of TCRs sequenced in each sample. MAIT TCRs were defined by TRAV1-2 paired with TRAJ12, TRAJ20 or TRAJ33, and iNKT TCRs by TRAV10 paired with TRAJ18. VDJdb, accessed 1 November 2021, was searched for CMV, EBV and SARS-CoV-2 annotated TCRs, excluding TCRs annotated for multiple antigens. TCRdb trimmed the raw reads at Q25, called clones with MiXCR and kept productive beta chains. All rows with the same CDR3 protein become a single entry with the most common DNA and genes. For this entry, the V and J calls and clone size follow TCRdb and not the study's own pipeline. The sample table lists 50,000 to 85,000 distinct CDR3 sequences, approximately 9% of them with a count of one. Together, the top ten hold 2.5% to 3.5% of the sample.

The rearranged segments are TRBV9 and TRBJ2-7; the D gene is perhaps TRBD1, from 6 matching bases. The clonotype was recovered from an adult who was a healthcare worker with PCR-confirmed SARS-CoV-2 infection or an uninfected control (not recorded which). The material sequenced was whole blood. The CDR3: CASSTRDIGREQYF. The nucleotide sequence is TGTGCCAGCAGCACCCGGGACATTGGACGCGAGCAGTACTTC.